The table lists the clone carrying this T cell receptor beta chain with a count of one. Its antigen is as yet unknown. These data are taken from a study of cytomegalovirus exposure and HLA in healthy donors. Researchers ran the PCR with 60 Vbeta and 13 Jbeta primers. Clones were sequenced by immunoSEQ multiplex PCR, and TCRdb holds only the in-frame ones, with some missing. This sample has around 180,000 clones; approximately 84% occur once, and the top ten carry around 5%. Study-wide results and limits: Productive status was seen about 87% or about 30% of the time for most TCR beta V segments in an earlier analysis. The likely explanation for a cluster of highly shared sequence variants was sequencing artifact. Another analysis was done later, and it associated fewer than 20,000 TCR beta sequences with HLA alleles at 0.05 false discovery rate.

Germline trimming cut 4 bases from V and 10 bases from J; bases unmatched to any gene: 4. Germline CDR1 reads SGHVS; CDR2 reads FQNEAQ. The CDR3 runs 13 residues. Among the donors, all were healthy bone marrow donors. The sequencing sample was made of PBMCs. This sequence was found in a girl between 5 and 17 years old in good health and CMV-seropositive. V usage is TRBV7-8 and J usage is TRBJ1-6, with 7 bases identical to TRBD1. CDR3 sequence: CASSSGGNSPLHF. Written as DNA, the CDR3 is TGTGCCAGCAGCTCAGGGGGAAACTCACCCCTCCACTTT.